The 7 T cell receptor beta chains below were found in one sample sequenced in a study of Graves' ophthalmopathy and Graves' hyperthyroidism. Amplification from RNA transcripts yielded the TCR beta CDR3 regions. First-round RT-PCR relied on HTBI primers, and a second-round multiplex PCR came next. TCRdb independently ran MiXCR on the multiplex PCR reads; one entry per CDR3 protein. The table lists almost 400,000 distinct CDR3 sequences, approximately 16% of them singletons. Sequenced: peripheral blood. The receptors derive from a woman aged 18-29 years with Graves' ophthalmopathy.

The J gene is TRBJ2-7, the V gene TRBV20-1; maybe TRBD2 (6 bases). This CDR3 is built from 13 residues. Trimming stripped 3 bases from V and 7 bases from J, with 16 bases between. Germline CDR1 DFQATT, CDR2 SNEGSKA (reference sequence). CDR3 sequence: CSASFGPGGEQYF. The CDR3 DNA follows: TGCAGTGCTAGTTTCGGCCCTGGGGGGGAGCAGTACTTC.

The rearrangement joins TRBV12-3 or TRBV12-4 to TRBJ1-1; maybe TRBD1 (5 bases). The CDR3 is 14 residues long. The V and J ends lost 4 bases and 1 base respectively, with 10 bases between them. CDR3 amino acids: CASSWGISNTEAFF. The DNA for the CDR3 is TGTGCCAGCAGTTGGGGGATCTCGAACACTGAAGCTTTCTTT.

This clonotype came up many times. This chain uses TRBV5-1 with TRBJ2-2; D call uncertain. Germline CDR1 SGHRS, CDR2 YFSETQ. The CDR3 has 13 amino acids. V was cut by 3 bases and J by 7 bases, with 10 bases left in between. The CDR3 coding sequence is TGCGCCAGCAGCTCGTACTTAGGCGGGGAGCTGTTTTTT. The encoded protein is CASSSYLGGELFF.

This clonotype is a singleton in its sample. This chain connects TRBV28 to TRBJ2-4; TRBD1 agrees at 7 bases. This CDR3 region has 14 residues. Losses at the gene ends were 6 bases for V and 6 bases for J; bases not matched to a gene: 8. Germline V gives CDR1 MDHEN, CDR2 SYDVKM. DNA of the CDR3: TGTGCCAGCAGATTGACAGGGACAACAAACATTCAGTACTTC. It translates to CASRLTGTTNIQYF. The full variable domain, with the rest looked up from reference TRBV28 and TRBJ2-4, is DVKVTQSSRYLVKRTGEKVFLECVQDMDHENMFWYRQDPGLGLRLIYFSYDVKMKEKGDIPEGYSVSREKKERFSLILESASTNQTSMYLCASRLTGTTNIQYFGAGTRLSVL.

The rearrangement joins TRBV27 to TRBJ2-7; possible D gene TRBD2, 5 bases. The length of the CDR3 is 13 residues. Germline-derived CDR1 and CDR2 are MNHEY and SMNVEV (reference sequence). Trimming took 5 bases from V and 2 from J, leaving 10 bases between them. CDR3 loop: CASSRTVAYEQYF. The CDR3 nucleotides read TGTGCCAGCAGTAGGACTGTAGCCTACGAGCAGTACTTC.

There are a few counts of this clonotype. This chain links TRBV27 with TRBJ1-5; tentatively, D is TRBD1 (5 bases). The CDR3 contains 16 residues. CDR1 and CDR2 from the germline V gene are MNHEY and SMNVEV (reference sequence). V dropped 5 bases and J dropped 5 bases, with 19 bases sitting between them. The CDR3 protein is CASSKAYPGRDQPQHF. In nucleotides, the CDR3 is TGTGCCAGCAGTAAGGCTTATCCAGGGAGAGATCAGCCCCAGCATTTT.

This clonotype appeared many times. This chain joins TRBV7-9 and TRBJ2-5, with TRBD1 identical over 7 bases. Germline V gene lookup returns CDR1 SEHNR and CDR2 FQNEAQ (reference sequence). This CDR3 has 15 residues. The junction had 6 bases not matched to a gene; V was cut back by 0 bases and J by 5 bases. In DNA, the CDR3 is TGTGCCAGCAGCTTAGCGACGGGGACAGCGGAGACCCAGTACTTC. Amino acid sequence: CASSLATGTAETQYF.